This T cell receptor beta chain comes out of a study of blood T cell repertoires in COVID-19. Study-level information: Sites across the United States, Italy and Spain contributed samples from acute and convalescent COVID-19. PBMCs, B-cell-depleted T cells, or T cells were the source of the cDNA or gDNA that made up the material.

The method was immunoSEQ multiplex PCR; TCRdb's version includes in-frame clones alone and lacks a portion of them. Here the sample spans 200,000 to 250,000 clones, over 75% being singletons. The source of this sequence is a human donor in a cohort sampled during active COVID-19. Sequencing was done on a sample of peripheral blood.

CDR3 coding DNA: TGTGCCACCAGTGATAAGACAGGGTATTATGGGGCCAACGTCCTGACTTTC. Translation gives CATSDKTGYYGANVLTF. This chain links TRBV24-1 with TRBJ2-6, with 7 bases fitting TRBD1. Germline V gene data show CDR1 as KGHDR and CDR2 as SFDVKD. The ends lost 3 bases at V and 3 bases at J; junction bases unmatched: 7. The CDR3 extends over 17 amino acids.